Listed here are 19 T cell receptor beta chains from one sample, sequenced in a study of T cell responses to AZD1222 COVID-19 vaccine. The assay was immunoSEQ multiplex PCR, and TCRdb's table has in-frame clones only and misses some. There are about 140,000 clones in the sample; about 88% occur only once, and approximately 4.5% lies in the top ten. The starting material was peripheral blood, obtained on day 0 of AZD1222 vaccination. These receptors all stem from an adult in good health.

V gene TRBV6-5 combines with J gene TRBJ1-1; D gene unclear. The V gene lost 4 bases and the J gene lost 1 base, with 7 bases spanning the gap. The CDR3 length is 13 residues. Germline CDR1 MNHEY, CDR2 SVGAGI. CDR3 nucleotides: TGTGCCAGCAGTTTTAGACAGAACACTGAAGCTTTCTTT. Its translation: CASSFRQNTEAFF.

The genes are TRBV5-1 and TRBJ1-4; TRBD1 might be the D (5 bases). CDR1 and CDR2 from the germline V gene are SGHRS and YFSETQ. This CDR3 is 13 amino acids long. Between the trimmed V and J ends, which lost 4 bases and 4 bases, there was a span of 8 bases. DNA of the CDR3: TGCGCCAGCAGCCGGGGGGTTAATGAAAAACTGTTTTTT. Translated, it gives CASSRGVNEKLFF.

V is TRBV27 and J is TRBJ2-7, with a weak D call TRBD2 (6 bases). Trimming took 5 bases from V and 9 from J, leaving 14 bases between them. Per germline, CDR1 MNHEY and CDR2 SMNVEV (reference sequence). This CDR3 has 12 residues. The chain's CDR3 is CASSPGERAQYF. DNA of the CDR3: TGTGCCAGCAGTCCGGGGGAGCGGGCGCAGTACTTC.

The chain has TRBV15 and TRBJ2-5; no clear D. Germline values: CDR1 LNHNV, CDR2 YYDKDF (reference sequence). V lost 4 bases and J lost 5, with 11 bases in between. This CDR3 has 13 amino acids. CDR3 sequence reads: CATSMRWRETQYF. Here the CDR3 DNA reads TGTGCCACCAGCATGAGGTGGCGGGAGACCCAGTACTTC.

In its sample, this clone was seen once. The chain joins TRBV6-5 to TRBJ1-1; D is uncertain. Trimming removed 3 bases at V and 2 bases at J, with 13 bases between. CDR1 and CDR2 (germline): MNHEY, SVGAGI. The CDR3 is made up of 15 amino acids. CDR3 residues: CASSYNWKLNTEAFF. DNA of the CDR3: TGTGCCAGCAGTTATAATTGGAAACTAAACACTGAAGCTTTCTTT.

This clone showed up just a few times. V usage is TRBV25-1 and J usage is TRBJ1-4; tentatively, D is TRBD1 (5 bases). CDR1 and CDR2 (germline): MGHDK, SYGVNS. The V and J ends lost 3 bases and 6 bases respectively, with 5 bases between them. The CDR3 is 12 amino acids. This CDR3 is CASSEGDEKLFF. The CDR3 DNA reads TGTGCCAGCAGTGAGGGGGATGAAAAACTGTTTTTT.

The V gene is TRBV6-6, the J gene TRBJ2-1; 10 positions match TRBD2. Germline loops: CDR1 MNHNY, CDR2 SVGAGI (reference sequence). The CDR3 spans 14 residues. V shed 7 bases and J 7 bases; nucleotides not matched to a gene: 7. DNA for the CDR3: TGTGCCAGCACCTCAGCGGGGGGGTGGAATGAGCAGTTCTTC. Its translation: CASTSAGGWNEQFF.

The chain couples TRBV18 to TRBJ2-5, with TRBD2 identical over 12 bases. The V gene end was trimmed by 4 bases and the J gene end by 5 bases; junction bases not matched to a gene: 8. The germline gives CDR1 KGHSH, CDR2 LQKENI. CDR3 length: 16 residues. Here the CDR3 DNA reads TGTGCCAGCTCACAACCGGGACTAGCGGGTTCGGAGACCCAGTACTTC. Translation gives CASSQPGLAGSETQYF.

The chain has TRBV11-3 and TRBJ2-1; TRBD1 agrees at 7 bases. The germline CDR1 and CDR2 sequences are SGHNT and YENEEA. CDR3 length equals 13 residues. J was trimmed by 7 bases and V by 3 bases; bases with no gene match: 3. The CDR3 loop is CASSLDRTNEQFF. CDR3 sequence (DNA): TGTGCCAGCAGCTTGGACAGGACAAATGAGCAGTTCTTC.

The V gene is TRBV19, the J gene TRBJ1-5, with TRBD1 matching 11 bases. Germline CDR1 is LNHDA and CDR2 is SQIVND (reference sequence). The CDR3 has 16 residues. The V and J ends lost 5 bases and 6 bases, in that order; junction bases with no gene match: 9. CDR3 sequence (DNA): TGTGCCAGTAGTCTCAAAGGACAGGGGGCTAGTCAGCCCCAGCATTTT. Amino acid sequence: CASSLKGQGASQPQHF.

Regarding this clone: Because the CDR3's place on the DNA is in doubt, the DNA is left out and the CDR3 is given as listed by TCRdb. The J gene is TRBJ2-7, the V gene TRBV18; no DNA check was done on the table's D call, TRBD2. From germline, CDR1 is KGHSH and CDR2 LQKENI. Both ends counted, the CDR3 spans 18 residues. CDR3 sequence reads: CASSLQVAVGTSGAGEYF.

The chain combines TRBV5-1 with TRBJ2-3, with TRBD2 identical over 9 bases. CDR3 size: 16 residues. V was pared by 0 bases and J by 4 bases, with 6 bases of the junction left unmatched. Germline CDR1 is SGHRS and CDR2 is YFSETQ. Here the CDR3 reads CASSLAGRGGPDTQYF. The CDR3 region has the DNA TGCGCCAGCAGCTTGGCGGGGCGGGGGGGCCCAGATACGCAGTATTTT.

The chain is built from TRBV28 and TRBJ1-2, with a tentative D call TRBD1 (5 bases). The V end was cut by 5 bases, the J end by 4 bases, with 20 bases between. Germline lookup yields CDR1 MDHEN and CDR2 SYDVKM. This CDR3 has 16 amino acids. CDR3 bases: TGTGCCAGCAGTGGGGCCAATACCAAGAGAGTCTATGGCTACACCTTC. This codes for CASSGANTKRVYGYTF.

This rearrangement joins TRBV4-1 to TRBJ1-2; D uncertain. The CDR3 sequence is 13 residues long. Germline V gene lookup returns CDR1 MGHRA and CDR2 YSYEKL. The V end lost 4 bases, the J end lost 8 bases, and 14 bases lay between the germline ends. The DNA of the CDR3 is TGCGCCAGCAGCCCATCTGGCGGGTGGGGCTACACCTTC. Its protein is CASSPSGGWGYTF.

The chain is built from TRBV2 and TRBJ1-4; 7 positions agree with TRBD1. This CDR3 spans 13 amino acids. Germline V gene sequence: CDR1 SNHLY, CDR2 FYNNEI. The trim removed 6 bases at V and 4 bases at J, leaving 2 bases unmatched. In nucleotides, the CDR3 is TGTGCCAGCAGGGGGGACAGTAATGAAAAACTGTTTTTT. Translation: CASRGDSNEKLFF.

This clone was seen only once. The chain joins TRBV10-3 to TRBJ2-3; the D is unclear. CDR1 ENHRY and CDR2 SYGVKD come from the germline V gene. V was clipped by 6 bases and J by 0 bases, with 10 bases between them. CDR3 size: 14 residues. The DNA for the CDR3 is TGTGCCATCAGGGAATCAACTAGCACAGATACGCAGTATTTT. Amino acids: CAIRESTSTDTQYF.

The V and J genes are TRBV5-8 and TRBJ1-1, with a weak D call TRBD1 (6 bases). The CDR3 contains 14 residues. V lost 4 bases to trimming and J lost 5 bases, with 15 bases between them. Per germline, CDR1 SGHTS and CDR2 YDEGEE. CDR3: CASSPSPRGTEAFF. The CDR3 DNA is TGTGCCAGCAGCCCTTCACCGAGGGGGACTGAAGCTTTCTTT.

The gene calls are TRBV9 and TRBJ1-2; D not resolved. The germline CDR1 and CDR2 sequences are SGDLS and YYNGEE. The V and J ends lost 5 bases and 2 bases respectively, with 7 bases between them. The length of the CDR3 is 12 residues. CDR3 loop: CASSARNYGYTF. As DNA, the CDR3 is TGTGCCAGCAGTGCAAGAAACTATGGCTACACCTTC. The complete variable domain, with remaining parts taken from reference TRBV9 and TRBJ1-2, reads DSGVTQTPKHLITATGQRVTLRCSPRSGDLSVYWYQQSLDQGLQFLIQYYNGEERAKGNILERFSAQQFPDLHSELNLSSLELGDSALYFCASSARNYGYTFGSGTRLTVV.

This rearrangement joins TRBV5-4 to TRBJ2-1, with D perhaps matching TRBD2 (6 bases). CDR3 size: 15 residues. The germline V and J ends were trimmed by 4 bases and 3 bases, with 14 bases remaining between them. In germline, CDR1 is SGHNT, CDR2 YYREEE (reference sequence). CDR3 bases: TGTGCCAGCAGCCGCGGACTAACCGGCTACAATGAGCAGTTCTTC. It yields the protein CASSRGLTGYNEQFF.